These T cell receptor beta chains were read from a single sample in a study of shared clonotypes between healthy human individuals. Sequencing used immunoSEQ multiplex PCR; TCRdb keeps in-frame clones, though not all of them. The sample lists roughly 1 million clones, more than 65% seen once, with roughly 1.5% in the top ten. The sequencing sample was made of memory CD4+ T cells sorted from blood. The receptors originated from a man younger than 35 in good health. The CDR3 runs from the conserved cysteine through the conserved F or W. D genes are given only for firm matches. Some rows have no size entry. The others give once, few or many, or a class for an expanded clone.

d_call: TRBD1; j_call: TRBJ1-1; clone_size: once; v_call: TRBV30; cdr3_nt: TGTGCCTGGCAGGGACAGAAGAACACTGAAGCTTTCTTT; cdr3_aa: CAWQGQKNTEAFF
d_call: NA; j_call: TRBJ1-5; clone_size: NA; v_call: TRBV2; cdr3_nt: TGTGCCAGCAGTGACAGGGAGGGTGGCCATCAGACCCAGCATTTT; cdr3_aa: CASSDREGGHQTQHF
d_call: NA; j_call: TRBJ2-3; clone_size: NA; v_call: TRBV2; cdr3_nt: TGTGCCAGCAGTGCAACTGGCGGGAGCACAGATACGCAGTATTTT; cdr3_aa: CASSATGGSTDTQYF
d_call: NA; j_call: TRBJ1-1; clone_size: few; v_call: TRBV11-2; cdr3_nt: TGTGCCAGCAGCCCCTCCCAGGGGCCGTGGGGGACTGAAGCTTTCTTT; cdr3_aa: CASSPSQGPWGTEAFF
d_call: NA; j_call: TRBJ1-1; clone_size: NA; v_call: TRBV28; cdr3_nt: TGTGCCAGCAGGCCCGTGGGGAGGGTGGCTTTCTTT; cdr3_aa: CASRPVGRVAFF
d_call: NA; j_call: TRBJ1-3; clone_size: NA; v_call: TRBV29-1; cdr3_nt: TGCAGCGTTGCGGAGTCTCGATCTTTGTCTGGAAACACCATATATTTT; cdr3_aa: CSVAESRSLSGNTIYF
d_call: TRBD1; j_call: TRBJ1-1; clone_size: NA; v_call: TRBV19; cdr3_nt: TGTGCCAGCGGACAGGGAAGGAACACTGAAGCTTTCTTT; cdr3_aa: CASGQGRNTEAFF
d_call: NA; j_call: TRBJ1-4; clone_size: NA; v_call: TRBV5-4; cdr3_nt: TGTGCCAGCAGCGGGGGACTTAATGAAAAACTGTTTTTT; cdr3_aa: CASSGGLNEKLFF
d_call: NA; j_call: TRBJ1-2; clone_size: NA; v_call: TRBV6-5; cdr3_nt: TGTGCCAGCTCGTCCGAGGGTCTTCGTCGTGGCTACACCTTC; cdr3_aa: CASSSEGLRRGYTF
d_call: NA; j_call: TRBJ2-5; clone_size: NA; v_call: TRBV2; cdr3_nt: TGTGCCAGCAGTCAGGAGACCCAGTACTTC; cdr3_aa: CASSQETQYF
d_call: NA; j_call: TRBJ1-2; clone_size: NA; v_call: TRBV18; cdr3_nt: TGTGCCAGCTCACCTCGGGCGGTTAACTATGGCTACACCTTC; cdr3_aa: CASSPRAVNYGYTF
d_call: TRBD1; j_call: TRBJ2-2; clone_size: NA; v_call: TRBV28; cdr3_nt: TGTGCCAGCAGTGGGACAGGGGCCACCGGGGAGCTGTTTTTT; cdr3_aa: CASSGTGATGELFF
d_call: NA; j_call: TRBJ2-3; clone_size: NA; v_call: TRBV5-1; cdr3_nt: TGCGCCAGCAGCTTGGAGGAGGGACGCACAGATACGCAGTATTTT; cdr3_aa: CASSLEEGRTDTQYF
d_call: TRBD2; j_call: TRBJ2-2; clone_size: NA; v_call: TRBV5-1; cdr3_nt: TGCGCCAGCAGCTTGGAGGCTAGCGGGACAAACACCGGGGAGCTGTTTTTT; cdr3_aa: CASSLEASGTNTGELFF
d_call: NA; j_call: TRBJ1-1; clone_size: NA; v_call: TRBV28; cdr3_nt: TGTGCCAGCAGTCCCCCCCGGCTGAACCCTGAAGCTTTCTTT; cdr3_aa: CASSPPRLNPEAFF
d_call: NA; j_call: TRBJ2-1; clone_size: NA; v_call: TRBV6-5; cdr3_nt: TGTGCCAGCAGTTCTGCGAATGAGCAGTTCTTC; cdr3_aa: CASSSANEQFF
d_call: TRBD1; j_call: TRBJ1-3; clone_size: NA; v_call: TRBV30; cdr3_nt: TGTGCCTGGAGTCCGACAGGGACGGGGGACACCATATATTTT; cdr3_aa: CAWSPTGTGDTIYF
d_call: NA; j_call: TRBJ1-3; clone_size: NA; v_call: TRBV7-9; cdr3_nt: TGTGCCAGCCTACAGGGAAAAGAAGACACCATATATTTT; cdr3_aa: CASLQGKEDTIYF
d_call: NA; j_call: TRBJ1-2; clone_size: NA; v_call: TRBV30; cdr3_nt: TGTGCCTGGAGTCTGGGGACGGGACCTTTAGATGGCTACACCTTC; cdr3_aa: CAWSLGTGPLDGYTF
d_call: NA; j_call: TRBJ1-1; clone_size: few; v_call: TRBV6-5; cdr3_nt: TGTGCCAGCAGTCCCTTCCGGGGAGGTCACACTGAAGCTTTCTTT; cdr3_aa: CASSPFRGGHTEAFF
d_call: NA; j_call: TRBJ2-5; clone_size: once; v_call: TRBV5-1; cdr3_nt: TGCGCCAGCAGCCTGGGGCAGGGGCTAGAGACCCAGTACTTC; cdr3_aa: CASSLGQGLETQYF
d_call: NA; j_call: TRBJ2-4; clone_size: NA; v_call: TRBV27; cdr3_nt: TGTGCCAGCAGTTCCGACTCCGGGACCCCGGTAGCCAAAAACATTCAGTACTTC; cdr3_aa: CASSSDSGTPVAKNIQYF
d_call: NA; j_call: TRBJ2-3; clone_size: few; v_call: TRBV30; cdr3_nt: TGTGCCTGGGGGGGAGCTACGCAGTATTTT; cdr3_aa: CAWGGATQYF
d_call: NA; j_call: TRBJ2-7; clone_size: NA; v_call: TRBV2; cdr3_nt: TGTGCCAGCAGTGAACTTGGCGAGCAGTACTTC; cdr3_aa: CASSELGEQYF
d_call: NA; j_call: TRBJ2-3; clone_size: NA; v_call: TRBV6-1; cdr3_nt: TGTGCCAGCAGTGATGTGGGGCAGGCTCGGGGAGATACGCAGTATTTT; cdr3_aa: CASSDVGQARGDTQYF
d_call: NA; j_call: TRBJ2-3; clone_size: NA; v_call: TRBV9; cdr3_nt: TGTGCCAGCAGCCGGGCCGTAGATACGCAGTATTTT; cdr3_aa: CASSRAVDTQYF
d_call: TRBD1; j_call: TRBJ2-7; clone_size: NA; v_call: TRBV5-1; cdr3_nt: TGCGCCAGCAGCGGGACAGGCCCCATCTACGAGCAGTACTTC; cdr3_aa: CASSGTGPIYEQYF
d_call: NA; j_call: TRBJ2-2; clone_size: NA; v_call: TRBV7-2; cdr3_nt: TGTGCCAGCAGCCAGCCAGGAGGAGGGGTCGGGGAGCTGTTTTTT; cdr3_aa: CASSQPGGGVGELFF
d_call: NA; j_call: TRBJ2-5; clone_size: NA; v_call: TRBV14; cdr3_nt: TGTGCCAGCAGCCCTCCGGGACGGGACCAAGAGACCCAGTACTTC; cdr3_aa: CASSPPGRDQETQYF
d_call: NA; j_call: TRBJ2-7; clone_size: NA; v_call: TRBV5-1; cdr3_nt: TGCGCCAGCAGCGCTGACATGCGCTACGAGCAGTACTTC; cdr3_aa: CASSADMRYEQYF
d_call: NA; j_call: TRBJ1-2; clone_size: few; v_call: TRBV10-3; cdr3_nt: TGTGCCATCAGTGAGTCAAAGGCCTATGGCTACACCTTC; cdr3_aa: CAISESKAYGYTF
d_call: TRBD1; j_call: TRBJ1-1; clone_size: NA; v_call: TRBV5-6; cdr3_nt: TGTGCCAGCAGCTATGACAGGGGGGTACCTTTCTTT; cdr3_aa: CASSYDRGVPFF
d_call: NA; j_call: TRBJ1-5; clone_size: NA; v_call: TRBV28; cdr3_nt: TGTGCCAGCAGTTCTACGGTTCAGCCCCAGCATTTT; cdr3_aa: CASSSTVQPQHF
d_call: NA; j_call: TRBJ2-5; clone_size: once; v_call: TRBV5-1; cdr3_nt: TGCGCCACAGGGATAGAGGGTCGAGGGGAGACCCAGTACTTC; cdr3_aa: CATGIEGRGETQYF
d_call: NA; j_call: TRBJ2-5; clone_size: NA; v_call: TRBV4-2; cdr3_nt: TGTGCCAGCAGCCGTGGGGTCGGGTTTGAGACCCAGTACTTC; cdr3_aa: CASSRGVGFETQYF
d_call: TRBD2; j_call: TRBJ2-5; clone_size: NA; v_call: TRBV30; cdr3_nt: TGTGCCTGGAGTGTCCCTAGCGGTCAGAAGGAGACCCAGTACTTC; cdr3_aa: CAWSVPSGQKETQYF
d_call: TRBD2; j_call: TRBJ2-3; clone_size: NA; v_call: TRBV5-4; cdr3_nt: TGTGCCAGCAGCTTGGGTCGGGCTAGCGGGGGCCGGGGGACAGATACGCAGTATTTT; cdr3_aa: CASSLGRASGGRGTDTQYF
d_call: NA; j_call: TRBJ1-4; clone_size: NA; v_call: TRBV25-1; cdr3_nt: TGTGCCAGCAGGGAACAGGGAACCGAAAAACTGTTTTTT; cdr3_aa: CASREQGTEKLFF
d_call: NA; j_call: TRBJ2-1; clone_size: NA; v_call: TRBV11-2; cdr3_nt: TGTGCCAGCAGCCTCCACAGGGAGCAGTTCTTC; cdr3_aa: CASSLHREQFF